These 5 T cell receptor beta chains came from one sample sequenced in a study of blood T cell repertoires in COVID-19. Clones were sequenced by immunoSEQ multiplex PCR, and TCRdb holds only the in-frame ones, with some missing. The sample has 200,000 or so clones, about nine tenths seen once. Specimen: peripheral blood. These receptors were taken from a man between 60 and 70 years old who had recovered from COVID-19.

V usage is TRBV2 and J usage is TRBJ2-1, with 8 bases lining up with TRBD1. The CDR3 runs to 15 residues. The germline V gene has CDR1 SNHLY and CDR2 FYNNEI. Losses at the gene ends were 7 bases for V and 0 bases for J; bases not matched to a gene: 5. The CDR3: CASTRGPPSYNEQFF. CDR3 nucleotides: TGTGCCAGCACCAGGGGGCCCCCCTCCTACAATGAGCAGTTCTTC.

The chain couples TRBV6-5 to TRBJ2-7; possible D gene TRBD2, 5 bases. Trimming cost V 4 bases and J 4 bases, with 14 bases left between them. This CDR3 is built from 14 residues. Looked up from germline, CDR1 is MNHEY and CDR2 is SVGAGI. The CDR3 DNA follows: TGTGCCAGCAGTTTAAGAGGACGGGGATACGAGCAGTACTTC. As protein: CASSLRGRGYEQYF.

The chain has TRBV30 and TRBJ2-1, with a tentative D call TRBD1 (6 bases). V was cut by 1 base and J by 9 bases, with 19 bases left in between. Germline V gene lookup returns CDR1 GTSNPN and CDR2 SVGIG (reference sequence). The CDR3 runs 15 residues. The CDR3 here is CAWSAVGQRFGEQFF. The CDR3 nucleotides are TGTGCCTGGAGTGCGGTAGGACAGCGTTTCGGTGAGCAGTTCTTC.

In nucleotides, the CDR3 is TGTGCCAGCTCATATGGACTAGCGGGGGCCTACGAGCAGTACTTC. Protein sequence: CASSYGLAGAYEQYF. The chain couples TRBV18 to TRBJ2-7; TRBD2 matches at 13 bases. CDR1 KGHSH and CDR2 LQKENI come from the germline V gene. The CDR3 totals 15 residues. The ends lost 5 bases at V and 2 bases at J; junction bases unmatched: 3.

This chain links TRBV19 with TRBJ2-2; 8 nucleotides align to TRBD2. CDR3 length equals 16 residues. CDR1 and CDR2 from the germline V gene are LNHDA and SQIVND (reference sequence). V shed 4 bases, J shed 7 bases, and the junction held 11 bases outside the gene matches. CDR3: CASSTTSGRRVGELFF. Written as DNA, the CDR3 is TGTGCCAGTAGTACCACGAGCGGGAGAAGGGTCGGGGAGCTGTTTTTT.